The clone carrying this T cell receptor beta chain was seen once. Sequencing used immunoSEQ multiplex PCR; TCRdb keeps in-frame clones, though not all of them. This table has about 160,000 clones, less than 95% appearing once. The source of the sample is a study of control samples from healthy donors and cancer patients. The germline V gene encodes CDR1 MNHEY and CDR2 SVGAGI. The CDR3 spans 15 residues. V dropped 11 bases and J dropped 2; count of bases not matched to a gene: 10. The sequenced sample was PBMCs. The rearrangement uses TRBV6-5 and TRBJ2-1; 9 nucleotides match TRBD1. The TCR comes from a man in his 60s with colorectal cancer. CDR3 coding DNA: TGTGCCGCTGACCCTAGACAGGGGGCCTACAATGAGCAGTTCTTC. It yields the protein CAADPRQGAYNEQFF.